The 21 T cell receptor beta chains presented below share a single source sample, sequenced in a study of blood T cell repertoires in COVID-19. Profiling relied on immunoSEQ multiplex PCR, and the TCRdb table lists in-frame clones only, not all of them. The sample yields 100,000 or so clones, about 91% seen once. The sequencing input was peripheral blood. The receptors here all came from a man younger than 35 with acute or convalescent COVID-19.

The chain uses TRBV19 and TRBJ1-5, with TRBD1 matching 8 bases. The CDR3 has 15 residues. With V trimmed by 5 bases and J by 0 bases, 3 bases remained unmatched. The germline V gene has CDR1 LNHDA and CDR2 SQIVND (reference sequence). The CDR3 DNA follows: TGTGCCAGTAGTCCGACAGGGGATAGCAATCAGCCCCAGCATTTT. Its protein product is CASSPTGDSNQPQHF.

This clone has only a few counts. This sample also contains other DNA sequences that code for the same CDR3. The CDR3 loop is CASSLVGRENTEAFF. The CDR3 coding sequence is TGTGCCAGCAGCTTAGTGGGGAGGGAGAACACTGAAGCTTTCTTT. This chain links TRBV7-9 with TRBJ1-1; no firm D call. The V gene lost 1 base and the J gene lost 1 base, with 10 bases spanning the gap. Germline V CDR1 and CDR2: SEHNR, FQNEAQ (reference sequence). CDR3 length: 15 amino acids. Drawing the rest from reference TRBV7-9 and TRBJ1-1, the complete variable domain is DTGVSQNPRHKITKRGQNVTFRCDPISEHNRLYWYRQTLGQGPEFLTYFQNEAQLEKSRLLSDRFSAERPKGSFSTLEIQRTEQGDSAMYLCASSLVGRENTEAFFGQGTRLTVV.

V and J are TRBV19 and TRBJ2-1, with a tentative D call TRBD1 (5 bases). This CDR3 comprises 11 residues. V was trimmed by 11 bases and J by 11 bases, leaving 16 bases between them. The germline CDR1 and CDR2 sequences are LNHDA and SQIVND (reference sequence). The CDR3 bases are TGTGCCGCTTCACAGGCGACAAAGCAGTTCTTC. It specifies CAASQATKQFF.

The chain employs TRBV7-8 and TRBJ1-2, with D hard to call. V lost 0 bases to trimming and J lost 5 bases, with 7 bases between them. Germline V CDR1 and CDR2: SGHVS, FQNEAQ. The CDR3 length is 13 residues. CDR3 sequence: CASSLAGEYGYTF. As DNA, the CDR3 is TGTGCCAGCAGCTTAGCGGGAGAGTATGGCTACACCTTC.

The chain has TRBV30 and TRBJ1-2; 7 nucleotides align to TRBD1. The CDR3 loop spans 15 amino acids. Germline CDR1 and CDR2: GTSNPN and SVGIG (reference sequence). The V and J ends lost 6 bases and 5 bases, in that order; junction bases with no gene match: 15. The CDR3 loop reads CACLLRTGRQYGYTF. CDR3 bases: TGTGCCTGTCTCCTGAGGACAGGCCGACAATATGGCTACACCTTC. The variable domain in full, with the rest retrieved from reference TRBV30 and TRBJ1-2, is SQTIHQWPATLVQPVGSPLSLECTVEGTSNPNLYWYRQAAGRGLQLLFYSVGIGQISSEVPQNLSASRPQDRQFILSSKKLLLSDSGFYLCACLLRTGRQYGYTFGSGTRLTVV.

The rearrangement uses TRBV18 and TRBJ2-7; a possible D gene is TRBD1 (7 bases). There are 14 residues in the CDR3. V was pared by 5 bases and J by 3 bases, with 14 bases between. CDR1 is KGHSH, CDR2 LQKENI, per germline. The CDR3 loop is CASSYRGAGYEQYF. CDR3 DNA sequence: TGTGCCAGCTCATACAGGGGAGCGGGCTACGAGCAGTACTTC.

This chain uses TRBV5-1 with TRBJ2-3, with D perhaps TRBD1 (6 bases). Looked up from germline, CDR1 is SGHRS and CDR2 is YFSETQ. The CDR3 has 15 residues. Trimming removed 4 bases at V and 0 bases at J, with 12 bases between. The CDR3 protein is CASSPGVSSTDTQYF. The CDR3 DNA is TGCGCCAGCAGCCCAGGGGTGTCGAGCACAGATACGCAGTATTTT.

In DNA form, the CDR3 reads TGTGCCAGCAGCGAGATTCGGTTCTCTGGAAACACCATATATTTT. Encoded protein: CASSEIRFSGNTIYF. The chain has TRBV14 and TRBJ1-3; D is undetermined. V shed 5 bases and J shed 0 bases, with 11 bases lying between them. Germline CDR1 is SGHDN and CDR2 is FVKESK. The length of the CDR3 is 15 residues.

Written as DNA, the CDR3 is TGCAGCGCCACGAGGAGCGTATCCTCCTACGAGCAGTACTTC. Translated, it gives CSATRSVSSYEQYF. This rearrangement joins TRBV29-1 to TRBJ2-7; D remains unclear. The CDR3 consists of 14 residues. Germline lookup yields CDR1 SQVTM and CDR2 ANQGSEA. V was clipped by 7 bases and J by 0 bases, with 16 bases between them.

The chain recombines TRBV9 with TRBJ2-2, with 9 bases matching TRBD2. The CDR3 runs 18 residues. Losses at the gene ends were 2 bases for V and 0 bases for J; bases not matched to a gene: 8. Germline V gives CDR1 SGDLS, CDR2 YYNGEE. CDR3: CASSVLAGPPSNTGELFF. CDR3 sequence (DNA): TGTGCCAGCAGCGTTCTAGCGGGGCCCCCTTCGAACACCGGGGAGCTGTTTTTT.

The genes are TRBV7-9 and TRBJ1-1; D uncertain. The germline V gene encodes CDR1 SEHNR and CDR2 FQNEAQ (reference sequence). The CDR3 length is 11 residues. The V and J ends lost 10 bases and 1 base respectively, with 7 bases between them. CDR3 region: CAIYTNTEAFF. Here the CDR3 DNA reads TGTGCCATCTATACGAACACTGAAGCTTTCTTT. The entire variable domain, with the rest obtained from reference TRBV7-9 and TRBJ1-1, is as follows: DTGVSQNPRHKITKRGQNVTFRCDPISEHNRLYWYRQTLGQGPEFLTYFQNEAQLEKSRLLSDRFSAERPKGSFSTLEIQRTEQGDSAMYLCAIYTNTEAFFGQGTRLTVV.

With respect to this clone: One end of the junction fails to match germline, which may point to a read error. This CDR3 is CASSLEGHDGGLLVF. CDR3 DNA sequence: TGTGCCAGCAGCTTGGAGGGGCATGATGGAGGGTTGTTGGTCTTC. V is TRBV5-4 and J is TRBJ2-1, with D perhaps TRBD2 (6 bases). The CDR3 covers 15 residues. From germline, CDR1 is SGHNT and CDR2 YYREEE (reference sequence). Complete variable domain (other parts from reference TRBV5-4 and TRBJ2-1): ETGVTQSPTHLIKTRGQQVTLRCSSQSGHNTVSWYQQALGQGPQFIFQYYREEENGRGNFPPRFSGLQFPNYSSELNVNALELDDSALYLCASSLEGHDGGLLVFGPGTRLTVL.

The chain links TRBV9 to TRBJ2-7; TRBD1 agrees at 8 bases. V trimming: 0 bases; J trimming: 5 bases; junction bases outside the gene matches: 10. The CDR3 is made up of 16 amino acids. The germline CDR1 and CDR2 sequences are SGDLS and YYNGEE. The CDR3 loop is CASSVVAGGSWNEQYF. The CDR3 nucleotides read TGTGCCAGCAGCGTAGTGGCAGGGGGCTCATGGAACGAGCAGTACTTC.

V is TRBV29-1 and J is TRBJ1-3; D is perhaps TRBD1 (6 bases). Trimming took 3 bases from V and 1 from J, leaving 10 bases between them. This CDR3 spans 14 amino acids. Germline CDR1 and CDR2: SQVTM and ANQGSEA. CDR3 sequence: CSVDLQGSGNTIYF. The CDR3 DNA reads TGCAGCGTTGACCTACAGGGTTCTGGAAACACCATATATTTT.

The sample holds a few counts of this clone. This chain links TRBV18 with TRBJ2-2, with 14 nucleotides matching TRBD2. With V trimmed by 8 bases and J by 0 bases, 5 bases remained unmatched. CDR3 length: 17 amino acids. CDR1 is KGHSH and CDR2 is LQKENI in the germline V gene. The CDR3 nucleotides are TGTGCCAGCCGGCGGACTAGCGGGAGGACGAACACCGGGGAGCTGTTTTTT. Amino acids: CASRRTSGRTNTGELFF.

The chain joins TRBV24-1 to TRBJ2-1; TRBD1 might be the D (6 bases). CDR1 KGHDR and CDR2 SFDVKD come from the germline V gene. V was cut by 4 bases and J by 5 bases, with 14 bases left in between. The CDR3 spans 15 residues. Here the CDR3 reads CATSETGRNDNEQFF. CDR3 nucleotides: TGTGCCACCAGTGAGACAGGACGGAATGACAATGAGCAGTTCTTC.

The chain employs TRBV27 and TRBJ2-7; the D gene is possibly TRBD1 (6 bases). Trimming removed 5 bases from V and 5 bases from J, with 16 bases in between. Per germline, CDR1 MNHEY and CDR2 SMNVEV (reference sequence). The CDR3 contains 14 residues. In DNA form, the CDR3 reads TGTGCCAGCAGTCCCGGGACATTAATCCACGAGCAGTACTTC. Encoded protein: CASSPGTLIHEQYF.

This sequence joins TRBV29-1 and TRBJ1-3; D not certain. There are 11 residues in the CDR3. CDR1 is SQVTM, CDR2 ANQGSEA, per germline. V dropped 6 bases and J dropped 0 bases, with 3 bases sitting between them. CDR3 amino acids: CSVVSGNTIYF. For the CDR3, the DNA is TGCAGCGTCGTCTCTGGAAACACCATATATTTT.

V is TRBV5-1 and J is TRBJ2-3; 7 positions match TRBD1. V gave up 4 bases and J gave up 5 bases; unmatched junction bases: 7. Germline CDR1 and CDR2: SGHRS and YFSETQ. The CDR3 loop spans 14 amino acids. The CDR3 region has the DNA TGCGCCAGCAGCGACGACTCAGGGGGAGATACGCAGTATTTT. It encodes CASSDDSGGDTQYF. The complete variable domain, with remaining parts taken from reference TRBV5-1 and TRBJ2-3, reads KAGVTQTPRYLIKTRGQQVTLSCSPISGHRSVSWYQQTPGQGLQFLFEYFSETQRNKGNFPGRFSGRQFSNSRSEMNVSTLELGDSALYLCASSDDSGGDTQYFGPGTRLTVL.

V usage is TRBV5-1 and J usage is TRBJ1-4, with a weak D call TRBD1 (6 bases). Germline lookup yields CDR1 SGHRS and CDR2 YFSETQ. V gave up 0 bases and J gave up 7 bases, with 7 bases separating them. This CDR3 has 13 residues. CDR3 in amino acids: CASSLEGGEKLFF. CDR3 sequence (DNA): TGCGCCAGCAGCTTGGAAGGGGGTGAAAAACTGTTTTTT.

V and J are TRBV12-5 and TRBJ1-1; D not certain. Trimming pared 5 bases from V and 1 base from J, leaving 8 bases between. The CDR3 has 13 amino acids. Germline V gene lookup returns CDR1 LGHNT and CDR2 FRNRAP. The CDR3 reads CASGQGRNTEAFF. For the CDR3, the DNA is TGTGCTAGTGGTCAAGGGAGGAACACTGAAGCTTTCTTT.